These T cell receptor beta chains were read from a single sample in a study of blood T cell repertoires in COVID-19. The repertoire was sequenced with immunoSEQ multiplex PCR; TCRdb's copy has only in-frame clones and lacks some. The repertoire holds more than 45,000 clones, with roughly 82% as singletons. The sequencing sample was made of peripheral blood. The receptors were sampled from a woman aged 55-70 years with acute or convalescent COVID-19. Each CDR3 is given with its conserved first and last residue. Each record gives: J gene, clone size, V gene, D gene, CDR3 protein, CDR3 DNA. The D gene is left open where the match is weak. Where a row states a size, it is once, few, many or the class of an expanded clone; other rows omit it.

TRBJ2-7	NA	TRBV10-1	NA	CASSLFGSYEQYF	TGCGCCAGCAGTCTATTCGGGTCCTACGAGCAGTACTTC
TRBJ1-5	NA	TRBV19	TRBD1	CASDTGAGRQPQHF	TGTGCCAGTGATACAGGGGCGGGAAGGCAGCCCCAGCATTTT
TRBJ2-2	NA	TRBV3-1/TRBV3-2	TRBD2	CASSQGGGGRTGELFF	TGTGCCAGCAGCCAAGGCGGCGGGGGGAGGACCGGGGAGCTGTTTTTT
TRBJ2-2	NA	TRBV2	NA	CASVAGANTGELFF	TGTGCCAGCGTAGCAGGGGCCAACACCGGGGAGCTGTTTTTT
TRBJ1-5	NA	TRBV9	NA	CASSFRRENQPQHF	TGTGCCAGCAGCTTTAGACGGGAAAATCAGCCCCAGCATTTT
TRBJ1-1	NA	TRBV5-6	TRBD1	CASSPGADRGGSTEAFF	TGTGCCAGCAGCCCTGGGGCAGACAGGGGAGGGAGCACTGAAGCTTTCTTT
TRBJ1-1	NA	TRBV5-4	TRBD1	CASSGQGTVGEAFF	TGTGCCAGCAGCGGACAGGGGACGGTCGGTGAAGCTTTCTTT
TRBJ2-2	NA	TRBV7-2	NA	CASSLVQGNTGELFF	TGTGCCAGCAGCTTAGTTCAGGGGAACACCGGGGAGCTGTTTTTT
TRBJ1-5	NA	TRBV12-3/TRBV12-4	NA	CASSFGDWQPQHF	TGTGCCAGCAGTTTCGGGGATTGGCAGCCCCAGCATTTT
TRBJ1-2	once	TRBV19	TRBD1	CASGTGNYGYTF	TGTGCCAGCGGGACAGGGAACTATGGCTACACCTTC
TRBJ1-4	NA	TRBV28	NA	CASRSGNEKLFF	TGTGCCAGCAGGTCAGGAAATGAAAAACTGTTTTTT
TRBJ1-1	NA	TRBV6-5	NA	CASSYSGGSEAFF	TGTGCCAGCAGTTACAGCGGGGGGTCTGAAGCTTTCTTT
TRBJ1-1	few	TRBV7-2	TRBD1	CASSLAGTGIRAFF	TGTGCCAGCAGCTTAGCCGGGACAGGGATTCGAGCTTTCTTT
TRBJ2-3	NA	TRBV6-4	TRBD1	CASSEGQGTGDTQYF	TGTGCCAGCAGTGAGGGACAGGGCACAGGAGATACGCAGTATTTT
TRBJ1-6	once	TRBV6-5	TRBD1	CASPRDRGRSSPLHF	TGTGCCAGCCCCCGGGACAGGGGTCGAAGTTCACCCCTCCACTTT
TRBJ1-2	NA	TRBV4-1	NA	CASSQAETDGGGYTF	TGCGCCAGCAGCCAAGCGGAGACGGATGGCGGTGGCTACACCTTC
TRBJ1-4	NA	TRBV30	NA	CAWSRITANEKLFF	TGTGCCTGGAGTCGTATAACAGCTAATGAAAAACTGTTTTTT
TRBJ1-1	NA	TRBV11-3	TRBD1	CASSPGTGHTEAFF	TGTGCCAGCAGCCCCGGGACAGGGCATACTGAAGCTTTCTTT
TRBJ2-3	NA	TRBV11-2	NA	CASSVLGAGITDTQYF	TGTGCCAGCAGCGTATTAGGGGCAGGCATCACAGATACGCAGTATTTT
TRBJ2-2	once	TRBV7-3	TRBD2	CASSSSGGLNTGELFF	TGTGCCAGCAGCTCTAGCGGGGGGCTAAACACCGGGGAGCTGTTTTTT
TRBJ2-4	NA	TRBV2	NA	CASSEGQANIQYF	TGTGCCAGCAGTGAAGGGCAGGCAAACATTCAGTACTTC
TRBJ1-3	NA	TRBV11-1	NA	CASSFGLLSSGNTIYF	TGTGCCAGCAGCTTCGGACTGTTAAGCTCTGGAAACACCATATATTTT
TRBJ2-5	NA	TRBV19	NA	CASSTGSPPQETQYF	TGTGCCAGTAGTACAGGGTCCCCTCCCCAAGAGACCCAGTACTTC
TRBJ1-2	NA	TRBV30	TRBD1	CAWSSDRALGYTF	TGTGCCTGGAGTTCCGACAGGGCTCTTGGCTACACCTTC
TRBJ2-7	NA	TRBV12-5	NA	CASGRTGSLLYEQYF	TGTGCTAGTGGCCGCACAGGGTCCCTTCTCTACGAGCAGTACTTC
TRBJ2-4	NA	TRBV2	TRBD2	CASSDSGVLLAKNIQYF	TGTGCCAGCAGTGATAGCGGGGTTTTACTAGCCAAAAACATTCAGTACTTC
TRBJ1-1	NA	TRBV4-3	NA	CASSQDPYTEAFF	TGCGCCAGCAGCCAAGATCCCTACACTGAAGCTTTCTTT
TRBJ2-1	few	TRBV5-5	NA	CASSLGVKIAGQSYNEQFF	TGTGCCAGCAGCTTGGGGGTGAAGATAGCGGGACAGTCCTACAATGAGCAGTTCTTC
TRBJ2-1	NA	TRBV5-1	NA	CASSWGQGRDEQFF	TGCGCCAGCAGCTGGGGCCAGGGGAGGGATGAGCAGTTCTTC
TRBJ2-1	NA	TRBV7-9	TRBD1	CASSLRTGYYNEQFF	TGTGCCAGCAGCTTACGGACAGGGTATTACAATGAGCAGTTCTTC
TRBJ2-3	NA	TRBV18	NA	CASSPDSTLADTQYF	TGTGCCAGCTCACCGGACTCTACGCTTGCAGATACGCAGTATTTT
TRBJ2-5	NA	TRBV5-1	NA	CASSPLYQETQYF	TGCGCCAGCAGCCCGTTGTACCAAGAGACCCAGTACTTC
TRBJ2-5	NA	TRBV7-2	TRBD2	CASSLVLAVGETQYF	TGTGCCAGCAGCTTAGTACTAGCGGTTGGGGAGACCCAGTACTTC
TRBJ1-3	NA	TRBV12-2	NA	CASRPPGNSGNTIYF	TGTGCAAGTCGCCCCCCGGGAAACTCTGGAAACACCATATATTTT
TRBJ2-1	NA	TRBV2	NA	CASSEEGEQFF	TGTGCCAGCAGTGAAGAGGGGGAGCAGTTCTTC
TRBJ2-7	NA	TRBV10-3	TRBD1	CAISESTGGQGEQYF	TGTGCCATCAGTGAGTCGACAGGGGGCCAGGGCGAGCAGTACTTC
TRBJ1-2	once	TRBV6-4	NA	CASSDSAGGGYTF	TGTGCCAGCAGTGACTCGGCCGGGGGAGGCTACACCTTC
TRBJ2-2	NA	TRBV5-4	TRBD2	CASSLFLAGGNTGELFF	TGTGCCAGCAGCTTGTTCCTAGCGGGGGGGAACACCGGGGAGCTGTTTTTT
TRBJ2-2	NA	TRBV7-8	NA	CASSLVEGEKHYTGELFF	TGTGCCAGCAGCTTAGTAGAGGGGGAGAAACACTACACCGGGGAGCTGTTTTTT
TRBJ2-5	NA	TRBV6-1	TRBD2	CASSELAGGPQETQYF	TGTGCCAGCAGTGAGTTAGCGGGGGGCCCTCAAGAGACCCAGTACTTC
TRBJ1-2	NA	TRBV5-6	NA	CASSPRTGKNYGYTF	TGTGCCAGCAGCCCGAGGACGGGAAAAAACTATGGCTACACCTTC
TRBJ1-6	NA	TRBV5-1	NA	CASSLGGSNSPLHF	TGCGCCAGCAGCTTGGGAGGGAGTAATTCACCCCTCCACTTT
TRBJ1-6	medium-sized	TRBV14	NA	CASSTGMNNSPLHF	TGTGCCAGCAGCACAGGGATGAATAATTCACCCCTCCACTTT
TRBJ1-1	few	TRBV18	TRBD1	CASSPNRGRYTEAFF	TGTGCCAGCTCACCGAACAGGGGGCGGTACACTGAAGCTTTCTTT
TRBJ2-7	once	TRBV2	TRBD2	CASSDGGYRGNEQYF	TGTGCCAGCAGTGACGGGGGGTATCGGGGTAACGAGCAGTACTTC
TRBJ1-1	NA	TRBV14	NA	CASSHLPSKPGTGPSTEAFF	TGTGCCAGCAGCCACCTACCCTCTAAACCTGGCACAGGGCCATCGACTGAAGCTTTCTTT
TRBJ2-1	few	TRBV6-5	NA	CASRDWAYNEQFF	TGTGCCAGCAGGGACTGGGCCTACAATGAGCAGTTCTTC
TRBJ1-5	NA	TRBV6-6	NA	CASSYSSQPQHF	TGTGCCAGCAGTTACTCGAGTCAGCCCCAGCATTTT
TRBJ2-2	NA	TRBV7-8	TRBD1	CASSYGWGTGNTGELFF	TGTGCCAGCAGCTACGGTTGGGGGACAGGGAACACCGGGGAGCTGTTTTTT
TRBJ2-6	NA	TRBV30	TRBD1	CAWSIPGQGAGGANVLTF	TGTGCCTGGAGTATTCCGGGACAGGGGGCCGGCGGGGCCAACGTCCTGACTTTC
TRBJ1-2	NA	TRBV5-1	TRBD1	CASSPGQGAYGYTF	TGCGCCAGCAGCCCTGGACAGGGTGCCTATGGCTACACCTTC